Sequencing of this T cell receptor (beta chain) was carried out in a study of T-cell reconstitution after alpha-beta-depleted transplantation in children. The study's findings and limits: It was newly produced T cells that mostly accounted for T-cell counts and diversity one year after transplant.

Using unique molecular identifiers, the investigators prepared the TCRbeta library. TCRdb independently ran MiXCR on the PCR reads; one entry per CDR3 protein. This table holds fewer than 550,000 distinct CDR3 sequences, about an eighth found once. This clonotype was counted ten times or more. Its matching antigen is unknown. Germline V CDR1 and CDR2: SGHRS, YFSETQ. V shed 0 bases and J shed 5 bases, with 5 bases lying between them. This CDR3 has 13 residues. Sequences were derived from PBMCs, mostly from graft donor cells, sampled 180 days after TCRalphabeta/CD19-depleted stem cell transplant. This sequence joins TRBV5-1 and TRBJ2-2; D gene ambiguous. This TCR was recovered from a female patient aged 2-9 years who had a stem cell transplant for aplastic anemia, so the T cells may come from the graft donor. The CDR3 region is CASSLEGTGELFF. For the CDR3, the DNA is TGCGCCAGCAGCTTGGAAGGGACCGGGGAGCTGTTTTTT.